The entry below describes one T cell receptor beta chain. Trimming cost V 5 bases and J 7 bases, with 15 bases left between them. The CDR3 extends over 13 amino acids. Looked up from germline, CDR1 is SGHDT and CDR2 is YYEEEE. The data were obtained in a study of blood T cells in healthy people across ages. A second PCR, run for 7 to 11 cycles, used a sample-barcoded 5' primer plus a J-beta primer mix. TCRdb called the 5' RACE reads again in MiXCR, with one record for every CDR3 protein. The top ten clones hold 4% of a sample with 1.4 million or so distinct CDR3 sequences, about 45% of them seen once.

Sequenced: blood. The clonotype comes from a woman aged 18-29 years in good health. V gene TRBV5-6 combines with J gene TRBJ1-2, with a weak D call TRBD1 (5 bases). The CDR3 loop reads CASSISRATGYTF. CDR3 coding DNA: TGTGCCAGCAGTATCTCCAGGGCGACTGGCTACACCTTC. Using reference TRBV5-6 and TRBJ1-2 for the parts outside the CDR3, the full variable domain is DAGVTQSPTHLIKTRGQQVTLRCSPKSGHDTVSWYQQALGQGPQFIFQYYEEEERQRGNFPDRFSGHQFPNYSSELNVNALLLGDSALYLCASSISRATGYTFGSGTRLTVV.